This record covers a single TCR beta chain. No antigen is known for it. Germline values: CDR1 SGHTA, CDR2 FQGNSA. This CDR3 has 14 amino acids. This PCR relied on a set of 60 Vbeta primers and 13 Jbeta primers. The assay was immunoSEQ multiplex PCR, and TCRdb's table has in-frame clones only and misses some. The sample records 130,000 to 150,000 clones, roughly 80% being singletons. This specimen comes from a study of cytomegalovirus exposure and HLA in healthy donors. For the study at large: Prior work identified 95 million to 120 million unique TCR beta sequences in some 180 million T cells. Overall study findings and caveats: The classifier was said to identify cytomegalovirus status with high specificity and sensitivity.

Sequenced sample: PBMCs. The TCR was taken from a man between 35 and 55 years old in good health and CMV-seronegative. The V gene is TRBV7-2, the J gene TRBJ2-5; 9 bases line up with TRBD1. The better agreement between TRBJ2-7 and the DNA end casts doubt on the J call. The CDR3 protein is CASSWGQGLYEQYF. The CDR3 DNA sequence: TGTGCCAGCAGCTGGGGACAGGGCTTATACGAGCAGTACTTC.